The 13 T cell receptor beta chains listed next were all sequenced from one sample in a study of a mutant IDH1 vaccine in newly diagnosed glioma. The time point here: week 11, during vaccination. With topical imiquimod, each dose of the vaccine consisted of 300 ug of mutant IDH1 20-mer peptide. No antigen has been assigned to these receptors. TCRdb's copy holds only in-frame clones and misses some; the assay was immunoSEQ multiplex PCR. Counted here are tens of thousands of clones, approximately 84% occurring once; the ten biggest clones make up about 3.7%. The source was PBMCs, collected from a glioma patient whose treatment included an IDH1 peptide vaccine. Source of these receptors: a young man with glioma.

The chain employs TRBV27 and TRBJ2-7; D might be TRBD1 (6 bases). CDR3 size: 19 residues. Germline V gene data show CDR1 as MNHEY and CDR2 as SMNVEV (reference sequence). Between the trimmed V and J ends, which lost 5 bases and 4 bases, there was a span of 30 bases. The CDR3 nucleotides read TGTGCCAGCAGTCTTTCAGGGGCAGGAAGGGTCCGGGGCTCTTACGAGCAGTACTTC. The encoded protein is CASSLSGAGRVRGSYEQYF.

This clone was picked up one time. This chain links TRBV5-4 with TRBJ1-6; D call uncertain. The germline CDR1 and CDR2 sequences are SGHNT and YYREEE (reference sequence). Trimming took off 4 bases at V and 0 bases at J, with 5 bases between the two ends. There are 14 residues in the CDR3. Here the CDR3 DNA reads TGTGCCAGCAGCGGTCACTCCTATAATTCACCCCTCCACTTT. Amino acids: CASSGHSYNSPLHF.

The rearrangement joins TRBV4-1 to TRBJ2-7; 9 nucleotides line up with TRBD2. The CDR3 extends over 15 amino acids. CDR1 and CDR2 from the germline V gene are MGHRA and YSYEKL. The V and J ends lost 1 base and 2 bases, in that order; junction bases with no gene match: 3. The CDR3 DNA is TGCGCCAGCAGCCAAGCGGCGGGAGGGCCCTACGAGCAGTACTTC. It encodes CASSQAAGGPYEQYF.

The V and J genes are TRBV5-1 and TRBJ2-5; either TRBD1 or TRBD2 may fit D (6 bases each). The CDR3 has 14 residues. V lost 0 bases and J 5 bases, leaving 11 bases between the germline ends. CDR1 and CDR2 from the germline V gene are SGHRS and YFSETQ. DNA for the CDR3: TGCGCCAGCAGCTTGGAGGGGGGATTGGAGACCCAGTACTTC. It encodes CASSLEGGLETQYF.

This clone was seen more than once but under ten times. V usage is TRBV27 and J usage is TRBJ1-1; D unclear. The CDR3 totals 13 residues. V gave up 3 bases and J gave up 6 bases, with 11 bases separating them. Germline V gene sequence: CDR1 MNHEY, CDR2 SMNVEV (reference sequence). The CDR3 here is CASSFGVGAEAFF. CDR3 nucleotide sequence: TGTGCCAGCAGTTTCGGGGTGGGAGCTGAAGCTTTCTTT.

V is TRBV5-1 and J is TRBJ2-5; 8 positions match TRBD2. Germline CDR1 is SGHRS and CDR2 is YFSETQ. V dropped 5 bases and J dropped 3; count of bases not matched to a gene: 6. CDR3 length: 14 amino acids. CDR3 protein: CASRLGLGEETQYF. CDR3 nucleotide sequence: TGCGCCAGCAGACTGGGACTAGGGGAAGAGACCCAGTACTTC.

The V gene is TRBV2, the J gene TRBJ2-6; the match to TRBD1 covers 12 bases. The CDR3 is 14 residues long. The germline V gene encodes CDR1 SNHLY and CDR2 FYNNEI. The V segment lost 8 bases and the J segment 8 bases; nucleotides outside the gene matches: 4. CDR3 DNA: TGTGCCAGCCACCGGGACAGGGGGCCCAACGTCCTGACTTTC. The encoded protein is CASHRDRGPNVLTF.

The chain recombines TRBV28 with TRBJ2-3; 9 nucleotides align to TRBD2. The ends lost 9 bases at V and 4 bases at J; junction bases unmatched: 17. Germline V gene sequence: CDR1 MDHEN, CDR2 SYDVKM. The CDR3 loop spans 17 amino acids. CDR3 sequence: CASKVYRGRAFADTQYF. The DNA for the CDR3 is TGTGCCAGTAAGGTTTACCGCGGGAGGGCTTTCGCAGATACGCAGTATTTT.

The chain couples TRBV10-3 to TRBJ2-2; 10 nucleotides match TRBD1. The CDR3 consists of 14 residues. The germline gives CDR1 ENHRY, CDR2 SYGVKD. V was pared by 4 bases and J by 4 bases, with 0 bases of the junction left unmatched. The CDR3 DNA follows: TGTGCCATCAGTGGGACAGGGGGCACCGGGGAGCTGTTTTTT. It translates to CAISGTGGTGELFF.

This chain connects TRBV9 to TRBJ1-2; TRBD1 aligns across 9 bases. Germline trimming cut 4 bases from V and 8 bases from J; bases unmatched to any gene: 15. There are 16 residues in the CDR3. From germline, CDR1 is SGDLS and CDR2 YYNGEE. CDR3 nucleotide sequence: TGTGCCAGCAGCCCCCACGGTCGGGACAGGGCAGGCGGCTACACCTTC. Its translation is CASSPHGRDRAGGYTF.

A note on this clone: Other DNA sequences in this sample translate to the same CDR3. This chain joins TRBV2 and TRBJ1-2, with D maybe TRBD1 (5 bases). In germline, CDR1 is SNHLY, CDR2 FYNNEI. This CDR3 has 13 amino acids. Trimming shortened V by 3 bases and J by 4 bases, and 9 bases separated the two germline ends. The DNA for the CDR3 is TGTGCCAGCAGTGAGGGGCAGAGCTATGGCTACACCTTC. It is translated as CASSEGQSYGYTF.

This clone was counted only a few times. This sequence joins TRBV29-1 and TRBJ1-1; 9 positions agree with TRBD1. From germline, CDR1 is SQVTM and CDR2 ANQGSEA. This CDR3 region has 15 residues. The ends lost 5 bases at V and 5 bases at J; junction bases unmatched: 12. The CDR3 sequence is CSVSTGTGSGTEAFF. In DNA form, the CDR3 reads TGCAGCGTTTCAACCGGGACAGGGTCCGGGACTGAAGCTTTCTTT. Full variable domain (rest looked up from reference TRBV29-1 and TRBJ1-1): SAVISQKPSRDICQRGTSLTIQCQVDSQVTMMFWYRQQPGQSLTLIATANQGSEATYESGFVIDKFPISRPNLTFSTLTVSNMSPEDSSIYLCSVSTGTGSGTEAFFGQGTRLTVV.

The chain uses TRBV7-2 and TRBJ2-5; D possibly corresponds to TRBD1 (6 bases). From germline, CDR1 is SGHTA and CDR2 FQGNSA. Trimming cost V 5 bases and J 5 bases, with 6 bases left between them. The CDR3 sequence is 11 residues long. For the CDR3, the DNA is TGTGCCAGCAGCGACAGGGAGACCCAGTACTTC. The encoded protein is CASSDRETQYF.